The present T cell receptor (beta chain) was sequenced within a study of T cells in Graves' hyperthyroidism and ophthalmopathy. The V gene lost 6 bases and the J gene lost 5 bases, with 8 bases spanning the gap. CDR1 and CDR2 from the germline V gene are SNHLY and FYNNEI. The length of the CDR3 is 12 residues. This clonotype appeared a few times. The investigators amplified TCR beta CDR3 regions from RNA transcripts. The TCR CDR3 was amplified in a first-round RT-PCR using the HTBI primer set. TCRdb independently ran MiXCR on the multiplex PCR reads; one entry per CDR3 protein. The sample contains about 360,000 distinct CDR3 sequences, about 20% of which appear only once.

The source is a woman younger than 35 with Graves' hyperthyroidism. Sequencing was carried out using blood. The chain employs TRBV2 and TRBJ1-5, with no clear D. The CDR3 here is CASRVPDQPQHF. The DNA of the CDR3 is TGTGCCAGCAGGGTTCCTGATCAGCCCCAGCATTTT.